The 6 T cell receptor beta chains presented below share a single source sample, sequenced in a study of CD8 T cells in ankylosing spondylitis (dated by TCRdb to 2016 to 2017). The library was produced with 5' RACE. The sequencer was an Illumina HiSeq 2500. Clones were called with MiXCR by TCRdb after fastp trimmed the public reads at Q25, and only in-frame beta chains were retained. When rows share a CDR3 protein, they turn into one entry using the most common DNA and genes. This sample gives some 38,000 distinct CDR3 sequences in total; 10% of them show up just once. The ten largest clones capture approximately 15% of the sample. Sample: blood, either unsorted or a sorted T cell fraction (not recorded which). The receptors were sampled from a male donor with ankylosing spondylitis or in good health (not recorded which).

At least ten counts were recorded for this clonotype. The chain links TRBV5-1 to TRBJ2-7; 8 positions agree with TRBD1. Germline values: CDR1 SGHRS, CDR2 YFSETQ. This CDR3 is 15 amino acids long. The trim removed 0 bases at V and 6 bases at J, leaving 8 bases unmatched. This CDR3 reads CASSLVSTGASEQYF. The DNA for the CDR3 is TGCGCCAGCAGCTTGGTCTCGACAGGGGCTTCCGAGCAGTACTTC.

This clonotype appeared many times. The chain employs TRBV4-2 and TRBJ2-1; 11 bases are a match to TRBD2. This CDR3 region has 17 residues. The germline V gene has CDR1 LGHNA and CDR2 YNFKEQ. V was clipped by 0 bases and J by 5 bases; unmatched bases: 6. In DNA, the CDR3 is TGTGCCAGCAGCCAAGAGGGTCGGGGACTAGCGGACAATGAGCAGTTCTTC. It is translated as CASSQEGRGLADNEQFF.

The DNA of the CDR3 is TGCGCCAGCAGCTCCGGACATCACCAAGAGACCCAGTACTTC. Residues: CASSSGHHQETQYF. The V call is TRBV5-1, the J call TRBJ2-5; D possibly corresponds to TRBD1 (5 bases). Germline-derived CDR1 and CDR2 are SGHRS and YFSETQ. This CDR3 contains 14 residues. V was pared by 3 bases and J by 0 bases, with 9 bases between.

V and J are TRBV3-1 and TRBJ2-7; no reliable D call. The CDR3 has 14 residues. V lost 4 bases and J 2 bases, leaving 12 bases between the germline ends. Germline loops: CDR1 LGHDT, CDR2 YNNKEL (reference sequence). CDR3 DNA: TGTGCCAGCAGCCCAGGTTGGTCACCCTACGAGCAGTACTTC. Translation: CASSPGWSPYEQYF.

Worth noting for this clonotype: A much larger clone differs by one base, so this may be a read error. V usage is TRBV12-3 or TRBV12-4 and J usage is TRBJ2-2, with 11 positions matching TRBD2. The CDR3 is 18 amino acids. As DNA, the CDR3 is TGTGCCATCAGTTTTCCTAGCGGGAGGTTCCCGAACACCGGGGAGCTGTTTTTT. This gives the protein CAISFPSGRFPNTGELFF.

The gene calls are TRBV3-1 and TRBJ2-7; D gene ambiguous. V was cut by 4 bases and J by 2 bases, with 15 bases left in between. This CDR3 comprises 15 residues. The germline CDR1 and CDR2 sequences are LGHDT and YNNKEL (reference sequence). The CDR3 loop is CASSPSLDPTYEQYF. The CDR3 DNA sequence: TGTGCCAGCAGCCCATCATTGGACCCAACCTACGAGCAGTACTTC.